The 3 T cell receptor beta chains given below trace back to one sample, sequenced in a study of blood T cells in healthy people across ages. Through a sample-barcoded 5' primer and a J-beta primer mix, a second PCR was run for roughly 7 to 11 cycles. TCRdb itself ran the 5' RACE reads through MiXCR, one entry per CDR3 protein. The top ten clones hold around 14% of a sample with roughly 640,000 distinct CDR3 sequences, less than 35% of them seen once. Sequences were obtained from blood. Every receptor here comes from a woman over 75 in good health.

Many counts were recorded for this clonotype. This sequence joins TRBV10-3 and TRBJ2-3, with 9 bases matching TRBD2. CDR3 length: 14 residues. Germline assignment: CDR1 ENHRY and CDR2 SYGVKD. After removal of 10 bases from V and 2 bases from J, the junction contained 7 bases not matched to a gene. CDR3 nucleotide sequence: TGTGCCACCGCCCAGCGGGGGGCCACAGATACGCAGTATTTT. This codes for CATAQRGATDTQYF.

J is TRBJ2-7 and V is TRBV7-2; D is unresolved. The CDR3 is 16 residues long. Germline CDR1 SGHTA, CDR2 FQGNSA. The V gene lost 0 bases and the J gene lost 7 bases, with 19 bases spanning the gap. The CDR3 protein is CASSLALGVGWSEQYF. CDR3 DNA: TGTGCCAGCAGCTTAGCCCTTGGTGTAGGTTGGAGTGAGCAGTACTTC.

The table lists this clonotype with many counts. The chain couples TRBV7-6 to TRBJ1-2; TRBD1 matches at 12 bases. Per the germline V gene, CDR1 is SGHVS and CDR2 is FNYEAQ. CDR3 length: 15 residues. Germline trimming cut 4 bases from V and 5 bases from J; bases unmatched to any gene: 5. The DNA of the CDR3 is TGTGCCAGCAGCTCCGGGGACAGGGGGCTTTATGGCTACACCTTC. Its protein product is CASSSGDRGLYGYTF.